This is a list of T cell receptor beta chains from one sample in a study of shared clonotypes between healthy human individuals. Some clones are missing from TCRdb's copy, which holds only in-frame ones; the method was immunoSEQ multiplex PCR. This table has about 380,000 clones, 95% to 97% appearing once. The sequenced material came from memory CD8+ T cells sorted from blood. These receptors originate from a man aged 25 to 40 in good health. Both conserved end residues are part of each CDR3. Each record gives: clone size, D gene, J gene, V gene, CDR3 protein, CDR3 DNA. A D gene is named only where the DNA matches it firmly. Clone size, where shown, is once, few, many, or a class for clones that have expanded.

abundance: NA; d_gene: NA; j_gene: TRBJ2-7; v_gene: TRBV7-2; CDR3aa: CASSLGLSPYEQYF; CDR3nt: TGTGCCAGCAGCTTAGGCCTCTCCCCCTACGAGCAGTACTTC
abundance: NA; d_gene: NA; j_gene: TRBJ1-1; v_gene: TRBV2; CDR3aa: CASTFPGANTEAFF; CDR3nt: TGTGCCAGCACCTTCCCGGGGGCGAACACTGAAGCTTTCTTT
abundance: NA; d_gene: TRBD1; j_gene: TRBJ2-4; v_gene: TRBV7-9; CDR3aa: CASSPLTGAKNIQYF; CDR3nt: TGTGCCAGCAGCCCATTGACAGGGGCCAAAAACATTCAGTACTTC
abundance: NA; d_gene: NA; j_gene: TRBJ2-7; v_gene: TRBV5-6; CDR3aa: CASGSIGVLYEQYF; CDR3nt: TGTGCCAGCGGATCCATCGGGGTCCTCTACGAGCAGTACTTC
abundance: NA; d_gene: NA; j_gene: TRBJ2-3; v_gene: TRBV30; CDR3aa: CAWRMTAALGGTQYF; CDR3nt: TGTGCCTGGAGGATGACAGCGGCCCTGGGAGGTACGCAGTATTTT
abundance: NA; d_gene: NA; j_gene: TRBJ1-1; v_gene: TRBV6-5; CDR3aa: CASSRKGMNTEAFF; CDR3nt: TGTGCCAGCAGTCGTAAAGGAATGAACACTGAAGCTTTCTTT
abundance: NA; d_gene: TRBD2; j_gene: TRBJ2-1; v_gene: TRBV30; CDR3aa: CAWSVQASGRSSFRNEQFF; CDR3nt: TGTGCCTGGAGTGTACAGGCTAGCGGGAGGTCTTCCTTCCGGAATGAGCAGTTCTTC
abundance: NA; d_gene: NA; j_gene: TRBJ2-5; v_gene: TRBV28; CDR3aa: CASSLAGETQYF; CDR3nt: TGTGCCAGCAGTTTAGCGGGAGAGACCCAGTACTTC
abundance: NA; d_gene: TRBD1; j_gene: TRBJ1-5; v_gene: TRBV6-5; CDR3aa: CASSYGQGRGQPQHF; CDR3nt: TGTGCCAGCAGTTACGGACAGGGGAGGGGACAGCCCCAGCATTTT
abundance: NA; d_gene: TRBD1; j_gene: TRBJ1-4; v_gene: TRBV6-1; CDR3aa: CASSPDRGGEEKLFF; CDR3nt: TGTGCCAGCAGTCCTGACAGGGGAGGAGAGGAAAAACTGTTTTTT
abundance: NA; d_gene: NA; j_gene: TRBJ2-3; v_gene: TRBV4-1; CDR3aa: CASSQVPLAISTDTQYF; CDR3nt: TGCGCCAGCAGCCAAGTTCCTCTAGCTATCTCGACAGATACGCAGTATTTT
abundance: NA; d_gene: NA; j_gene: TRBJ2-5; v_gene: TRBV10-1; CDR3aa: CASTRNSQETQYF; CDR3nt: TGCGCCAGCACTAGGAACTCCCAAGAGACCCAGTACTTC
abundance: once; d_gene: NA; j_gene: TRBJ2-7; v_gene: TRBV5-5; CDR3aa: CASSLGLAEGEQYF; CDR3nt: TGTGCCAGCAGCTTGGGGTTAGCGGAGGGGGAGCAGTACTTC
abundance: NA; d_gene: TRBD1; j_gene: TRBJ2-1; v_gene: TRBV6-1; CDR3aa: CASSDSGTGGREQFF; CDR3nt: TGTGCCAGCAGTGATTCCGGGACAGGGGGCAGGGAGCAGTTCTTC
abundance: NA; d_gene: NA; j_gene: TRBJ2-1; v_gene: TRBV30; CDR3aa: CAWTRDSDNEQFF; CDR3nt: TGTGCCTGGACTCGGGACTCAGACAATGAGCAGTTCTTC
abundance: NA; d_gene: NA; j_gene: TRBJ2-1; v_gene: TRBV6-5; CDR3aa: CASSYFRGAGEQFF; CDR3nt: TGTGCCAGCAGTTACTTCCGGGGGGCCGGTGAGCAGTTCTTC
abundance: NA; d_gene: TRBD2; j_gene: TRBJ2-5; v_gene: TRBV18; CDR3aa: CASSPQLGLAAREETQYF; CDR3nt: TGTGCCAGCTCACCACAACTAGGACTAGCGGCTAGAGAAGAGACCCAGTACTTC
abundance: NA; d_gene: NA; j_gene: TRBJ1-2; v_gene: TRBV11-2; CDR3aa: CASSPPGGGYTF; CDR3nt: TGTGCCAGCAGCCCTCCGGGGGGCGGCTACACCTTC
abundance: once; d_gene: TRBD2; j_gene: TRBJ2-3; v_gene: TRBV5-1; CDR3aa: CASSLALAGGSDTQYF; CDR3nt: TGCGCCAGCAGCTTGGCCTTAGCGGGAGGGTCGGATACGCAGTATTTT
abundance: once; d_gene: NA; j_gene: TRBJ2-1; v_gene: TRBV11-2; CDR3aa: CASSARGKFF; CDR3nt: TGTGCCAGCAGCGCAAGAGGGAAGTTCTTC
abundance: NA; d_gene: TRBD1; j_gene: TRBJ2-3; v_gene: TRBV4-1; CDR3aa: CASSQEPTGGSDTQYF; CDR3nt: TGCGCCAGCAGCCAAGAGCCCACAGGGGGTTCAGATACGCAGTATTTT
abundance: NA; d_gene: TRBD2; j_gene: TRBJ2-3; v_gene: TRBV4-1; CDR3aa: CASSRNLIVASGSTDTQYF; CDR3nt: TGCGCCAGCAGCCGAAATCTAATAGTAGCTAGCGGCAGCACAGATACGCAGTATTTT
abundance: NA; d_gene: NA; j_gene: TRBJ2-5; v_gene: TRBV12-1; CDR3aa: CASSGAVRETQYF; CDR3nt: TGTGCCAGCAGCGGTGCGGTTAGGGAGACCCAGTACTTC
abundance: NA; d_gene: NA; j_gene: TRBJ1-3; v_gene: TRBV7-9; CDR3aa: CASLHSGGLSGNTIYF; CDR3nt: TGTGCCAGCCTCCACTCCGGGGGCCTCTCTGGAAACACCATATATTTT
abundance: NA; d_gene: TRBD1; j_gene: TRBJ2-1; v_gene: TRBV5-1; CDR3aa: CASSLDRGRDEQFF; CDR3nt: TGCGCCAGCAGCCTGGACAGGGGGAGGGATGAGCAGTTCTTC
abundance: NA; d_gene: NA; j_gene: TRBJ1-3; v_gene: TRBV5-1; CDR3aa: CASSSTGPGNTIYF; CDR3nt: TGCGCCAGCAGCTCAACAGGGCCCGGAAACACCATATATTTT
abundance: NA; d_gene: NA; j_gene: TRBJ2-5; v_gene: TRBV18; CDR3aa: CASSTLRGRIQETQYF; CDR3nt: TGTGCCAGCTCAACATTGAGGGGACGGATCCAAGAGACCCAGTACTTC
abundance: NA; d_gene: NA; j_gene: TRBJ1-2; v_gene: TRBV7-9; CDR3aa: CASTDRGRDYGYTF; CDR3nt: TGTGCCAGCACCGATCGGGGGAGGGATTATGGCTACACCTTC
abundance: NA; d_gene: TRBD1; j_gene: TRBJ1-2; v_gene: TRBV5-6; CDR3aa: CASSLDGQGLNYGYTF; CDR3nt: TGTGCCAGCAGCTTGGATGGACAGGGACTTAACTATGGCTACACCTTC
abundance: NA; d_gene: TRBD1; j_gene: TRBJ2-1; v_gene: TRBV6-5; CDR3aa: CASGTGAYNEQFF; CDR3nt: TGTGCCAGTGGGACAGGGGCCTACAATGAGCAGTTCTTC
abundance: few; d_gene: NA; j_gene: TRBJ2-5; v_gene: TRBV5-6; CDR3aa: CASSLQETQYF; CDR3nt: TGTGCCAGCAGCCTCCAAGAGACCCAGTACTTC
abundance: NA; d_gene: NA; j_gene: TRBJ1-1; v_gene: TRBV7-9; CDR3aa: CASSSLFGLGRGTEAFF; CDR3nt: TGTGCCAGCAGCTCCCTCTTCGGCCTCGGTAGAGGCACTGAAGCTTTCTTT
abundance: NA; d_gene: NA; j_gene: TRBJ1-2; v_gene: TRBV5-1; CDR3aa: CASSLSVNYGYTF; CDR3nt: TGCGCCAGCAGCTTGTCAGTTAACTATGGCTACACCTTC
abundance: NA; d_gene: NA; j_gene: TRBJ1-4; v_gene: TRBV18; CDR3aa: CASSLVFATNEKLFF; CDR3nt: TGTGCCAGCTCACTAGTGTTCGCAACTAATGAAAAACTGTTTTTT
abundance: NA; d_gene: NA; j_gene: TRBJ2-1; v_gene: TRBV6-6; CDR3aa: CASSYSAKSYNEQFF; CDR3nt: TGTGCCAGCAGTTACTCTGCTAAATCCTACAATGAGCAGTTCTTC
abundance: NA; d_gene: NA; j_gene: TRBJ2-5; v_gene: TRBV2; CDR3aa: CASSGQETQYF; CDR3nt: TGTGCCAGCAGTGGCCAAGAGACCCAGTACTTC
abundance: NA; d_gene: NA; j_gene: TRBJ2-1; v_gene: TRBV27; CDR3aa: CASSLRGTYYNEQFF; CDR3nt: TGTGCCAGCAGTTTACGAGGGACATACTACAATGAGCAGTTCTTC
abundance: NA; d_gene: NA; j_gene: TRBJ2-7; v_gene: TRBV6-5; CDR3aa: CASSRTTGYEQYF; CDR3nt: TGTGCCAGCAGTAGGACAACAGGCTACGAGCAGTACTTC
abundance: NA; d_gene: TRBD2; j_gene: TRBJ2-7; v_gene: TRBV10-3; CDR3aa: CAISEGASGRAYEQYF; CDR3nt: TGTGCCATCAGTGAGGGGGCTAGCGGGAGGGCCTACGAGCAGTACTTC
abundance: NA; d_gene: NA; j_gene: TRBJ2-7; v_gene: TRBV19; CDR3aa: CASSIARTYEQYF; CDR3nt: TGTGCCAGTAGTATAGCCAGGACCTACGAGCAGTACTTC
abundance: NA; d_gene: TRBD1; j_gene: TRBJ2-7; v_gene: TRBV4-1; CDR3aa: CASSQFGNRGEQYF; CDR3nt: TGCGCCAGCAGCCAGTTCGGCAACAGGGGCGAGCAGTACTTC
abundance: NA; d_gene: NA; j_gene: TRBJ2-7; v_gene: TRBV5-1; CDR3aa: CASRNVGQSYEQYF; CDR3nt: TGCGCCAGCAGGAACGTCGGACAGAGTTACGAGCAGTACTTC
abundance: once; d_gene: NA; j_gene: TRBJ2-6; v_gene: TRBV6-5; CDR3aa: CASTLTRSGANVLTF; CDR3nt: TGTGCCAGCACCCTCACACGCTCTGGGGCCAACGTCCTGACTTTC
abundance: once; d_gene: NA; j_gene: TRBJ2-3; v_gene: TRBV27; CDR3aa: CASSPRLTHTQYF; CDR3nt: TGTGCCAGCAGTCCGAGACTGACGCATACGCAGTATTTT
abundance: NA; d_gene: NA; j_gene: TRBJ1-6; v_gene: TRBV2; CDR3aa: CASSELANNSPLHF; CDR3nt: TGTGCCAGCAGTGAGCTGGCGAATAATTCACCCCTCCACTTT
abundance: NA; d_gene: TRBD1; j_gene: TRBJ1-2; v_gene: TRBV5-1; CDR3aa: CASRSTGEYGYTF; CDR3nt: TGCGCCAGCAGGTCGACAGGGGAATATGGCTACACCTTC
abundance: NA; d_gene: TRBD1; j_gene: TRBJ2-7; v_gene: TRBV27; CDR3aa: CASSRDRGYEQYF; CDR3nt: TGTGCCAGCAGTAGGGACAGGGGCTACGAGCAGTACTTC
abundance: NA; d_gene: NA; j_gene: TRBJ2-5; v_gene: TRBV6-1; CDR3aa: CASTRTYQETQYF; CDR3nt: TGTGCCAGCACCCGGACTTACCAAGAGACCCAGTACTTC